In this sample, the clone carrying this T cell receptor (beta chain) turned up many times. Its specificity is unknown. Amplification yielded TCR beta CDR3 regions, with RNA transcripts as the source. Researchers ran a first-round RT-PCR on the TCR CDR3 using the HTBI primer set. TCRdb called the multiplex PCR reads again in MiXCR, with one record for every CDR3 protein. The table includes 460,000 or so distinct CDR3 sequences, over 13% detected once. The data were obtained in a study of T cells in Graves' hyperthyroidism and ophthalmopathy. The study's findings and limits: Through a model of 13 V-J features, ophthalmopathy was separated from stable hyperthyroidism.

J gave up 3 bases and V 0 bases, and 10 bases lay outside the gene matches. This CDR3 is 17 amino acids long. Per germline, CDR1 SGHKS and CDR2 YYEKEE (reference sequence). Calling Graves' hyperthyroidism stable meant ophthalmopathy did not progress within 18 months. The genes are TRBV5-5 and TRBJ2-3; TRBD1 aligns across 7 bases. The sample comprised blood. The sequence derives from a woman younger than 30 with Graves' hyperthyroidism. CDR3 in amino acids: CASSLADRTVSTDTQYF. The CDR3 bases are TGTGCCAGCAGCTTGGCGGACAGGACGGTCAGTACAGATACGCAGTATTTT.